Below, 30 T cell receptor beta chains from the same sample are listed, as sequenced in a study of OX40 agonist ivuxolimab in advanced cancers. Profiling relied on immunoSEQ multiplex PCR, and the TCRdb table lists in-frame clones only, not all of them. The data contain about 80,000 clones, 90% of them seen just once; the ten biggest clones take up around 0.7%. Sequencing was performed on CD4+ or CD8+ T cells sorted from blood, taken in a trial of the OX40 agonist ivuxolimab. These receptors were taken from an adult with an advanced solid tumor such as melanoma, head and neck, liver or kidney cancer.

This clone occurred once. The V gene is TRBV5-1, the J gene TRBJ2-7; D is unresolved. CDR3 size: 14 residues. Germline V gene lookup returns CDR1 SGHRS and CDR2 YFSETQ. V lost 0 bases to trimming and J lost 5 bases, with 12 bases between them. The CDR3: CASSLVGLIDEQYF. The CDR3, as DNA: TGCGCCAGCAGCTTGGTCGGATTAATTGACGAGCAGTACTTC.

The gene calls are TRBV4-2 and TRBJ2-7; 9 nucleotides line up with TRBD1. Trimming at V came to 0 bases and at J to 6 bases, leaving 12 bases not matched to a gene. Per germline, CDR1 LGHNA and CDR2 YNFKEQ. This CDR3 region has 17 residues. CDR3 residues: CASSQDRGLGTGREQYF. CDR3 coding DNA: TGTGCCAGCAGCCAAGACCGAGGACTAGGGACAGGGCGCGAGCAGTACTTC.

This clone was counted only a few times. J is TRBJ2-2 and V is TRBV7-9; 9 bases line up with TRBD1. The CDR3 length is 15 residues. The V segment lost 4 bases and the J segment 6 bases; nucleotides outside the gene matches: 6. Germline assignment: CDR1 SEHNR and CDR2 FQNEAQ (reference sequence). The CDR3 DNA sequence: TGTGCCAGCAGCTGGGGGACAGGGCCGTCCGGGGAGCTGTTTTTT. This translates into CASSWGTGPSGELFF.

This clone was seen only once. V and J are TRBV6-6 and TRBJ2-3; D perhaps matches TRBD1 (6 bases). Looked up from germline, CDR1 is MNHNY and CDR2 is SVGAGI (reference sequence). This CDR3 contains 14 residues. Deletions cut 11 bases from V and 6 bases from J, with 21 bases between. The CDR3 loop is CASRVGQGYDTQYF. CDR3 sequence (DNA): TGTGCCTCAAGGGTGGGTCAGGGGTATGATACGCAGTATTTT.

The rearrangement uses TRBV7-2 and TRBJ2-5, with D unclear. CDR3 length: 16 amino acids. Trimming cost V 1 base and J 4 bases, with 16 bases left between them. The germline V gene encodes CDR1 SGHTA and CDR2 FQGNSA. For the CDR3, the DNA is TGTGCCAGCAGCTTAGTATCAATGGCCCCCAGAGAGACCCAGTACTTC. This codes for CASSLVSMAPRETQYF.

The genes are TRBV18 and TRBJ1-2, with D possibly TRBD1 on 5 matching bases. With 0 bases removed from V and 3 bases from J, the gap between germline ends came to 8 bases. CDR3 length equals 14 residues. CDR1 is KGHSH, CDR2 LQKENI, per germline. In nucleotides, the CDR3 is TGTGCCAGCTCACCACCGGGACTGGACTATGGCTACACCTTC. Amino acids: CASSPPGLDYGYTF.

V is TRBV6-4 and J is TRBJ2-2; either TRBD1 or TRBD2 may supply D (5 bases each). Per the germline V gene, CDR1 is MRHNA and CDR2 is SNTAGT. V shed 5 bases and J shed 1 base, with 11 bases lying between them. The CDR3 runs to 15 residues. CDR3 amino acids: CASSLGRENTGELFF. CDR3 nucleotides: TGTGCCAGCAGTCTGGGACGGGAGAACACCGGGGAGCTGTTTTTT.

This chain links TRBV5-1 with TRBJ2-2; no clear D. Germline V gene data show CDR1 as SGHRS and CDR2 as YFSETQ. This CDR3 region has 14 residues. Trimming removed 0 bases at V and 3 bases at J, with 6 bases between. CDR3 nucleotides: TGCGCCAGCAGCTTGGACTTCTACACCGGGGAGCTGTTTTTT. This gives the protein CASSLDFYTGELFF.

A few counts support this clone. Other DNA sequences within the sample encode an identical CDR3. The rearrangement uses TRBV5-1 and TRBJ2-5; 8 positions match TRBD2. J gave up 4 bases and V 0 bases, and 11 bases lay outside the gene matches. Germline V gives CDR1 SGHRS, CDR2 YFSETQ. The CDR3 runs 17 residues. For the CDR3, the DNA is TGCGCCAGCAGCTTGGGGGGGCGCGGGAGGTCCGGAGAGACCCAGTACTTC. Translation: CASSLGGRGRSGETQYF.

This sequence joins TRBV28 and TRBJ2-6; the D gene could be TRBD1 or TRBD2 (5 bases each). CDR1 is MDHEN, CDR2 SYDVKM, per germline. V lost 0 bases and J 4 bases, leaving 7 bases between the germline ends. CDR3 length: 15 amino acids. The CDR3, as DNA: TGTGCCAGCAGTTTATGGGGGACGGGGGCCAACGTCCTGACTTTC. Protein: CASSLWGTGANVLTF. Together with reference TRBV28 and TRBJ2-6, the CDR3 gives the full variable domain: DVKVTQSSRYLVKRTGEKVFLECVQDMDHENMFWYRQDPGLGLRLIYFSYDVKMKEKGDIPEGYSVSREKKERFSLILESASTNQTSMYLCASSLWGTGANVLTFGAGSRLTVL.

This sequence joins TRBV7-2 and TRBJ2-5; 10 positions match TRBD2. J gave up 8 bases and V 2 bases, and 5 bases lay outside the gene matches. Germline-derived CDR1 and CDR2 are SGHTA and FQGNSA. The CDR3 is 14 residues long. CDR3 bases: TGTGCCAGCAGCTTAATCCTAGCGGGGGCAACCCAGTACTTC. It yields the protein CASSLILAGATQYF.

This clone was observed a few times. V gene TRBV4-2 combines with J gene TRBJ1-4; D is ambiguous. Germline lookup yields CDR1 LGHNA and CDR2 YNFKEQ. This CDR3 region has 14 residues. V was cut by 1 base and J by 6 bases, with 9 bases left in between. Written as DNA, the CDR3 is TGTGCCAGCAGCCAAGGGGAAGAAGATGAAAAACTGTTTTTT. Translated, it gives CASSQGEEDEKLFF.

J is TRBJ1-1 and V is TRBV28; 9 bases are shared with TRBD1. The junction had 9 bases not matched to a gene; V was cut back by 4 bases and J by 3 bases. Germline V gene sequence: CDR1 MDHEN, CDR2 SYDVKM. The CDR3 has 16 residues. The DNA for the CDR3 is TGTGCCAGCAGTTGGCGACAGGGGGTGACTTACACTGAAGCTTTCTTT. It specifies CASSWRQGVTYTEAFF.

The rearrangement uses TRBV2 and TRBJ2-2; the D gene is possibly TRBD1 (6 bases). Germline V lookup: CDR1 SNHLY, CDR2 FYNNEI. The CDR3 contains 13 residues. V gave up 8 bases and J gave up 4 bases, with 11 bases separating them. Here the CDR3 DNA reads TGTGCCAGCCATACAGGGTTCACCGGGGAGCTGTTTTTT. Residues: CASHTGFTGELFF.

This clone was counted a few times. The chain recombines TRBV18 with TRBJ1-1, with D uncertain. Germline lookup yields CDR1 KGHSH and CDR2 LQKENI. V was pared by 5 bases and J by 0 bases, with 4 bases between. The CDR3 is 12 residues long. CDR3 DNA: TGTGCCAGCTCATCCGTGAACACTGAAGCTTTCTTT. Translating it yields CASSSVNTEAFF.

The rearrangement joins TRBV5-8 to TRBJ2-2; D is ambiguous. The CDR3 contains 15 residues. V lost 4 bases and J 6 bases, leaving 16 bases between the germline ends. The germline V gene encodes CDR1 SGHTS and CDR2 YDEGEE. The CDR3 is CASSGLGVIAGELFF. The CDR3 region has the DNA TGTGCCAGCAGCGGCTTAGGCGTCATAGCCGGGGAGCTGTTTTTT.

The chain recombines TRBV4-1 with TRBJ2-1; no firm D call. Germline CDR1 reads MGHRA; CDR2 reads YSYEKL. The CDR3 extends over 12 amino acids. Deletions cut 2 bases from V and 3 bases from J, with 2 bases between. In nucleotides, the CDR3 is TGCGCCAGCAGCCAAAGCTACAATGAGCAGTTCTTC. Amino acids: CASSQSYNEQFF.

The rearrangement uses TRBV5-1 and TRBJ1-3; no reliable D call. The CDR3 extends over 14 amino acids. V was shortened by 3 bases and J by 2 bases, with 9 bases between the two germline ends. In germline, CDR1 is SGHRS, CDR2 YFSETQ. The CDR3 sequence: CASSSGSAGNTIYF. The CDR3 DNA reads TGCGCCAGCAGCTCCGGGTCCGCTGGAAACACCATATATTTT.

The CDR3, as DNA: TGTGCCAGCAGCTTAGAACGTAGTGACGAGCAGTACTTC. Its translation is CASSLERSDEQYF. The gene calls are TRBV7-2 and TRBJ2-7; no firm D call. Germline assignment: CDR1 SGHTA and CDR2 FQGNSA. Deletions cut 1 base from V and 5 bases from J, with 9 bases between. The CDR3 covers 13 residues.

The J gene is TRBJ2-1, the V gene TRBV14; 10 bases map to TRBD1. The germline V gene has CDR1 SGHDN and CDR2 FVKESK. Trimming at V came to 4 bases and at J to 10 bases, leaving 7 bases not matched to a gene. This CDR3 region has 14 residues. The CDR3 region is CASSPDRGLGEQFF. Here the CDR3 DNA reads TGTGCCAGCAGCCCCGACAGGGGGCTGGGGGAGCAGTTCTTC.

This chain joins TRBV28 and TRBJ2-3; the match to TRBD2 covers 9 bases. This CDR3 comprises 14 residues. Trimming at V came to 5 bases and at J to 4 bases, leaving 4 bases not matched to a gene. Germline V lookup: CDR1 MDHEN, CDR2 SYDVKM. For the CDR3, the DNA is TGTGCCAGCAGTCCCGCGGGAGGGGCAGATACGCAGTATTTT. Encoded protein: CASSPAGGADTQYF.

V gene TRBV20-1 combines with J gene TRBJ2-3; no clear D. Germline assignment: CDR1 DFQATT and CDR2 SNEGSKA (reference sequence). V gave up 0 bases and J gave up 6 bases, with 4 bases separating them. This CDR3 has 11 residues. CDR3: CSARDKDTQYF. The DNA of the CDR3 is TGCAGTGCTAGAGATAAGGATACGCAGTATTTT.

This clone was seen only once. V is TRBV27 and J is TRBJ1-1; D is possibly TRBD1 (5 bases). The CDR3 totals 16 residues. Germline CDR1 and CDR2: MNHEY and SMNVEV (reference sequence). V was cut by 5 bases and J by 1 base, with 17 bases left in between. CDR3 protein: CASSPRGGLGNTEAFF. CDR3 bases: TGTGCCAGCAGTCCCCGTGGGGGACTGGGGAACACTGAAGCTTTCTTT.

The chain carries TRBV10-1 and TRBJ2-3; TRBD1 matches 10 bases. CDR3 size: 16 residues. Germline lookup yields CDR1 WNHNN and CDR2 SYGVQD (reference sequence). The ends lost 4 bases at V and 2 bases at J; junction bases unmatched: 6. The CDR3 here is CASSGVGTGDTDTQYF. For the CDR3, the DNA is TGCGCCAGCAGTGGGGTCGGGACAGGGGACACAGATACGCAGTATTTT.

J is TRBJ1-1 and V is TRBV18; D gene ambiguous. V was shortened by 2 bases and J by 7 bases, with 5 bases between the two germline ends. Per the germline V gene, CDR1 is KGHSH and CDR2 is LQKENI. The CDR3 sequence is 11 residues long. CDR3 DNA sequence: TGTGCCAGCTCACCAGGCGTTGAAGCTTTCTTT. Its translation: CASSPGVEAFF. Complete variable domain (other parts from reference TRBV18 and TRBJ1-1): NAGVMQNPRHLVRRRGQEARLRCSPMKGHSHVYWYRQLPEEGLKFMVYLQKENIIDESGMPKERFSAEFPKEGPSILRIQQVVRGDSAAYFCASSPGVEAFFGQGTRLTVV.

This chain links TRBV19 with TRBJ1-1; D is ambiguous. This CDR3 has 16 amino acids. The germline V gene has CDR1 LNHDA and CDR2 SQIVND (reference sequence). V was trimmed by 1 base and J by 0 bases, leaving 12 bases between them. The CDR3 protein is CASSIVPGRMNTEAFF. The DNA of the CDR3 is TGTGCCAGTAGTATAGTCCCCGGGCGAATGAACACTGAAGCTTTCTTT.

The V call is TRBV15, the J call TRBJ2-4; 7 bases agree with TRBD1. CDR1 is LNHNV, CDR2 YYDKDF, per germline (reference sequence). This CDR3 is 14 amino acids long. The junction had 6 bases not matched to a gene; V was cut back by 2 bases and J by 8 bases. CDR3 residues: CATSRRGLGDIQYF. CDR3 nucleotide sequence: TGTGCCACCAGCAGAAGGGGGCTAGGGGACATTCAGTACTTC.

The gene calls are TRBV5-1 and TRBJ1-1; D is ambiguous. Germline V CDR1 and CDR2: SGHRS, YFSETQ. The CDR3 has 14 amino acids. V lost 3 bases and J 0 bases, leaving 9 bases between the germline ends. The CDR3 sequence is CASSYIGMNTEAFF. CDR3 coding DNA: TGCGCCAGCAGCTATATTGGAATGAACACTGAAGCTTTCTTT.

This chain uses TRBV9 with TRBJ2-1; a possible D gene is TRBD2 (5 bases). Trimming took 2 bases from V and 0 from J, leaving 12 bases between them. Germline CDR1 and CDR2: SGDLS and YYNGEE. This CDR3 has 16 residues. CDR3 in amino acids: CASSVFSGSSYNEQFF. CDR3 nucleotides: TGTGCCAGCAGCGTCTTCAGCGGTAGCTCCTACAATGAGCAGTTCTTC.

The rearrangement links TRBV19 to TRBJ2-3, with 7 bases identical to TRBD1. Germline loops: CDR1 LNHDA, CDR2 SQIVND (reference sequence). V shed 5 bases and J 2 bases; nucleotides not matched to a gene: 10. The CDR3 consists of 16 residues. The CDR3 protein is CASSPIDRVTTDTQYF. In DNA form, the CDR3 reads TGTGCCAGTAGTCCAATAGACAGGGTGACCACAGATACGCAGTATTTT.